One and the same sample provided the 14 T cell receptor beta chains below, sequenced in a study of blood T cells in healthy people across ages. Sample-barcoded 5' priming and a J-beta primer mix drove a second PCR of about 6 to 12 cycles. TCRdb processed the 5' RACE reads anew with MiXCR; each CDR3 protein has one entry. The sample contains about 670,000 distinct CDR3 sequences, over 40% of which appear only once. The sequenced sample was blood. Receptors were obtained from an elderly woman in good health.

The V gene is TRBV15, the J gene TRBJ2-7; 7 bases agree with TRBD1. Losses at the gene ends were 4 bases for V and 5 bases for J; bases not matched to a gene: 14. The CDR3 contains 16 residues. Germline lookup yields CDR1 LNHNV and CDR2 YYDKDF (reference sequence). The CDR3 DNA follows: TGTGCCACCAGCACCTTCCCCGGCAGGGGGACGGACGAGCAGTACTTC. Its translation: CATSTFPGRGTDEQYF.

This clonotype was observed a handful of times. A much larger clone lies a single base off, so this may be a read error. J is TRBJ2-1 and V is TRBV28; the match to TRBD2 covers 8 bases. V trimming: 5 bases; J trimming: 9 bases; junction bases outside the gene matches: 9. Germline V gives CDR1 MDHEN, CDR2 SYDVKM. This CDR3 region has 14 residues. As DNA, the CDR3 is TGTGCCAGCAGTGTATTCCAGCGGGAGTTTGAGCAGTTCTTC. Protein product: CASSVFQREFEQFF.

This clonotype was detected ten times or more. The chain carries TRBV20-1 and TRBJ1-6; D may be TRBD1 (5 bases). Trimming shortened V by 6 bases and J by 7 bases, and 19 bases separated the two germline ends. This CDR3 contains 15 residues. Looked up from germline, CDR1 is DFQATT and CDR2 is SNEGSKA (reference sequence). The CDR3 DNA reads TGCAGTGCGAGCCCTACGGGGACTTGGAATTCACCCCTCCACTTT. Translating it yields CSASPTGTWNSPLHF.

V and J are TRBV2 and TRBJ2-3; D tentatively reads TRBD1 or TRBD2 (5 bases each). The CDR3 covers 15 residues. CDR1 is SNHLY, CDR2 FYNNEI, per germline. V lost 6 bases and J 1 base, leaving 14 bases between the germline ends. Here the CDR3 reads CASRRTGTRTDTQYF. The CDR3 DNA sequence: TGTGCCAGCAGGCGCACCGGGACCCGCACAGATACGCAGTATTTT.

This chain connects TRBV12-3 or TRBV12-4 to TRBJ1-1; no reliable D call. Trimming removed 6 bases from V and 2 bases from J, with 7 bases in between. There are 12 residues in the CDR3. The CDR3 DNA follows: TGTGCCAGCAGACGGGGAAACACTGAAGCTTTCTTT. Encoded protein: CASRRGNTEAFF.

V is TRBV10-3 and J is TRBJ1-2; unclear D gene. Per germline, CDR1 ENHRY and CDR2 SYGVKD. V shed 9 bases and J shed 3 bases, with 17 bases lying between them. The CDR3 is made up of 14 amino acids. CDR3 in DNA: TGTGCCATACGCAAGGCACCCGGGGACTATGGCTACACCTTC. This encodes CAIRKAPGDYGYTF.

This clonotype was seen more than once but under ten times. The CDR3 here is CAISESRQGGIGEQFF. The CDR3 region has the DNA TGTGCCATCAGTGAGTCCCGACAGGGGGGTATAGGAGAGCAGTTCTTC. The chain carries TRBV10-3 and TRBJ2-1; 9 nucleotides agree with TRBD1. The V gene's germline CDR1 is ENHRY and CDR2 SYGVKD. CDR3 length equals 16 residues. V was pared by 0 bases and J by 10 bases, with 10 bases of the junction left unmatched.

As regards this clonotype: With a much larger clone just one base away, this may be a read error. The chain employs TRBV6-5 and TRBJ2-1, with 8 bases aligning to TRBD2. Near its end, the DNA agrees better with TRBJ2-7, so the J call may be wrong. CDR1 MNHEY and CDR2 SVGAGI come from the germline V gene. The CDR3 consists of 15 residues. The CDR3 DNA is TGTGCCAGCAGCAACAGCGGGGGCTCCTACAATGAGCAGTACTTC. Protein sequence: CASSNSGGSYNEQYF.

This clonotype was recorded at least ten times. The CDR3 sequence is CASSPIEVGTQYF. The DNA of the CDR3 is TGTGCCAGCAGTCCTATCGAAGTCGGTACGCAGTATTTT. This chain connects TRBV12-3 or TRBV12-4 to TRBJ2-3; D ambiguous. The V gene lost 5 bases and the J gene lost 8 bases, with 14 bases spanning the gap. The CDR3 is made up of 13 amino acids.

Turning to this clonotype: This may be a read error: a much more frequent sequence differs by one nucleotide. The genes are TRBV5-1 and TRBJ2-1; 12 bases map to TRBD2. The length of the CDR3 is 15 residues. After removal of 10 bases from V and 9 bases from J, the junction contained 14 bases not matched to a gene. Germline lookup yields CDR1 SGHRS and CDR2 YFSETQ. CDR3 residues: CAGTLSGTSGSEQFF. The CDR3 DNA sequence: TGCGCCGGCACTTTGTCCGGGACTAGCGGGTCTGAGCAGTTCTTC.

The chain joins TRBV3-1 to TRBJ2-7; either TRBD1 or TRBD2 may supply D (5 bases each). The CDR3 loop spans 18 amino acids. From germline, CDR1 is LGHDT and CDR2 YNNKEL (reference sequence). V was shortened by 2 bases and J by 5 bases, with 25 bases between the two germline ends. CDR3 region: CASSQRLPREIFRDEQYF. CDR3 nucleotides: TGTGCCAGCAGCCAACGCTTACCCAGGGAGATCTTTCGTGACGAGCAGTACTTC.

This clonotype came up once. V gene TRBV5-6 combines with J gene TRBJ1-6; D gene unclear. Trimming left V 0 bases short and J 7 bases short, with 11 bases between. The germline CDR1 and CDR2 sequences are SGHDT and YYEEEE. This CDR3 is 15 amino acids long. Here the CDR3 reads CASSLDPGWNSPLHF. As DNA, the CDR3 is TGTGCCAGCAGCTTGGATCCGGGGTGGAATTCACCCCTCCACTTT.

This clonotype occurred a few times. The chain joins TRBV27 to TRBJ1-1, with D unresolved. The CDR3 spans 14 residues. V was pared by 3 bases and J by 1 base, with 9 bases between. Germline values: CDR1 MNHEY, CDR2 SMNVEV (reference sequence). CDR3 sequence: CASSFRGANTEAFF. CDR3 DNA sequence: TGTGCCAGCAGTTTTCGTGGAGCGAACACTGAAGCTTTCTTT.

The rearrangement joins TRBV10-3 to TRBJ2-7; possibly TRBD1 for D (5 bases). V was clipped by 0 bases and J by 3 bases, with 15 bases between them. CDR1 is ENHRY and CDR2 is SYGVKD in the germline V gene. This CDR3 has 16 amino acids. CDR3 region: CAISESRQGTYYEQYF. CDR3 sequence (DNA): TGTGCCATCAGTGAGTCGAGGCAGGGCACTTACTACGAGCAGTACTTC.